This T cell receptor (beta chain) stems from a study of blood T cell repertoires in COVID-19. Study background: Samples representing acute and convalescent COVID-19 were sourced from the United States, Italy and Spain.

Authors' processing steps: Estimated nucleated cell counts came from reference gene primer amplification. Some clones are missing from TCRdb's copy, which holds only in-frame ones; the method was immunoSEQ multiplex PCR. The DNA was the basis for D and trimming; V, J and clone size are from that table. The sample records a few hundred thousand clones, about 87% being singletons. Residents of over 20 US areas, aged roughly 18 to 89 years, made up the participants. The length of the CDR3 is 14 residues. The ends lost 6 bases at V and 5 bases at J; junction bases unmatched: 3. Per germline, CDR1 SEHNR and CDR2 FQNEAQ (reference sequence).

The chain employs TRBV7-9 and TRBJ1-4; 10 bases fit TRBD1. This clonotype was obtained from a woman in her forties with acute COVID-19. Sequencing used PBMCs or T cells enriched from blood (not recorded which). In nucleotides, the CDR3 is TGTGCCAGCAGTTGGGGACAGGGGAATGAAAAACTGTTTTTT. This translates into CASSWGQGNEKLFF.